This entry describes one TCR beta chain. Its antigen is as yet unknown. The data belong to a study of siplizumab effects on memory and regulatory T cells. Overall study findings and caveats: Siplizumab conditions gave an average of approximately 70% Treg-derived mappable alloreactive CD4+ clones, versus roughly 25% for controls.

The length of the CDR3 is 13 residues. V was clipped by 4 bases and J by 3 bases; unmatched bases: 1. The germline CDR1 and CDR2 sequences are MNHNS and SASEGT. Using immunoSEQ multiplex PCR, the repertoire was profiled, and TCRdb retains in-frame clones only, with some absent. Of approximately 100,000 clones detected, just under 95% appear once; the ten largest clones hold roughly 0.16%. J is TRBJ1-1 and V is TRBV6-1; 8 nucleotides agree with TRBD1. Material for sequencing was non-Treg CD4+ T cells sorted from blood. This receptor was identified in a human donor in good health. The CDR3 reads CASSGQGYTEAFF. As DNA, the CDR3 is TGTGCCAGCAGTGGACAGGGGTACACTGAAGCTTTCTTT.